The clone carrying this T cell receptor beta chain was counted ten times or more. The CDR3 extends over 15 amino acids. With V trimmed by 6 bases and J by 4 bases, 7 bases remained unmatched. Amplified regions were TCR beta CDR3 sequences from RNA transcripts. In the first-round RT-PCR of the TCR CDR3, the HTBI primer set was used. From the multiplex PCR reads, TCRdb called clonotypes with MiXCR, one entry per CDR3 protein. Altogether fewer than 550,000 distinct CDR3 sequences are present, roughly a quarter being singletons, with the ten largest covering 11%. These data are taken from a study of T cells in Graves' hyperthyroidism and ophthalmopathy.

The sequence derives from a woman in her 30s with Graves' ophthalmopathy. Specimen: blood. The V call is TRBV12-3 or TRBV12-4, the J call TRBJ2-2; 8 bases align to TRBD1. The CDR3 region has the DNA TGTGCCAGCAGCCAACAGGGGGTCGGCACCGGGGAGCTGTTTTTT. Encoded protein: CASSQQGVGTGELFF.